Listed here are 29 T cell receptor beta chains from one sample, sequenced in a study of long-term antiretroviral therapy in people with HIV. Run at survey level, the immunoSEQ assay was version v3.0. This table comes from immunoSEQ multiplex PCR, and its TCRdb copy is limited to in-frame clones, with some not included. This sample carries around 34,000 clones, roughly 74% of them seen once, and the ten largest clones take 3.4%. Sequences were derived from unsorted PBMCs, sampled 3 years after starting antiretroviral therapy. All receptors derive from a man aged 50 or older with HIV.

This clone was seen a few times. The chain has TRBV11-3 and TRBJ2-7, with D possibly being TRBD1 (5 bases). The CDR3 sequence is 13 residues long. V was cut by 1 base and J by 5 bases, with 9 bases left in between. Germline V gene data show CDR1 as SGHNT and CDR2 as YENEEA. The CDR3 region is CASSLAAGNEQYF. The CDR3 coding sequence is TGTGCCAGCAGCTTAGCCGCAGGGAACGAGCAGTACTTC.

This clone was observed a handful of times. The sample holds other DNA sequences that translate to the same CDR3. The DNA of the CDR3 is TGCGCCAGCAGCCAGGGAGGGAGCCAAGAGACCCAGTACTTC. Its translation: CASSQGGSQETQYF. The J gene is TRBJ2-5, the V gene TRBV4-3; TRBD2 agrees at 7 bases. The CDR3 is made up of 14 amino acids. CDR1 is LGHNA, CDR2 YSLEER, per germline. Unmatched junction bases numbered 2, after V lost 3 bases and J lost 1 base.

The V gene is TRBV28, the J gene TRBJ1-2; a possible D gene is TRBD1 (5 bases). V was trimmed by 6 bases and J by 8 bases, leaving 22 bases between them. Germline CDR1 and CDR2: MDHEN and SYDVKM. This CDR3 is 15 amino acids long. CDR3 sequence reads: CASSLPGPFLWGYTF. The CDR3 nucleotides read TGTGCCAGCAGCCTCCCGGGACCGTTCCTATGGGGCTACACCTTC.

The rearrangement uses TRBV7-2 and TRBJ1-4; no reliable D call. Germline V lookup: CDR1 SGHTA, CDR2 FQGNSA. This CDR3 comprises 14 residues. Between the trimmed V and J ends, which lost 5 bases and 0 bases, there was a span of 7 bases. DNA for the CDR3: TGTGCCAGCAGCCCGATTGCAACTAATGAAAAACTGTTTTTT. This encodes CASSPIATNEKLFF. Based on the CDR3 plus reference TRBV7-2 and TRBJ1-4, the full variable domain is GAGVSQSPSNKVTEKGKDVELRCDPISGHTALYWYRQSLGQGLEFLIYFQGNSAPDKSGLPSDRFSAERTGGSVSTLTIQRTQQEDSAVYLCASSPIATNEKLFFGSGTQLSVL.

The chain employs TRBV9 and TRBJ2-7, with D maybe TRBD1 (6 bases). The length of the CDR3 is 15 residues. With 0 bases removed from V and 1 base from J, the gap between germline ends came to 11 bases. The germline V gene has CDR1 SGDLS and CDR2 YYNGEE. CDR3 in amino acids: CASSVATGPSYEQYF. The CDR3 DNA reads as TGTGCCAGCAGCGTAGCAACAGGGCCTTCCTACGAGCAGTACTTC.

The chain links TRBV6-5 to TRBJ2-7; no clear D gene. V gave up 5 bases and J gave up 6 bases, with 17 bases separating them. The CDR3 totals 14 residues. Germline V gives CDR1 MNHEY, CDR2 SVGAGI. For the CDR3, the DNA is TGTGCCAGCAGTCCCCGTGTGACTCCATTCGAGCAGTACTTC. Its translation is CASSPRVTPFEQYF.

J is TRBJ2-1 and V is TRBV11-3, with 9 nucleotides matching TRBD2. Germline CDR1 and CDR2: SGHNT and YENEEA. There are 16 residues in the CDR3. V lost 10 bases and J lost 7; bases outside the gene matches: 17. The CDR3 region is CAILLGTGTSRNEQFF. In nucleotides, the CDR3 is TGTGCCATCCTCTTGGGAACCGGGACTAGCCGAAATGAGCAGTTCTTC.

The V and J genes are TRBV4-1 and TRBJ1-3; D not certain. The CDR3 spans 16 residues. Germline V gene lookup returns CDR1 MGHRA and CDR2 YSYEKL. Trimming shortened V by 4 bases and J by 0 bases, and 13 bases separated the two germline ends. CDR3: CASSRSGPNSGNTIYF. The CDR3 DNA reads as TGCGCCAGCAGCCGTTCCGGGCCCAACTCTGGAAACACCATATATTTT.

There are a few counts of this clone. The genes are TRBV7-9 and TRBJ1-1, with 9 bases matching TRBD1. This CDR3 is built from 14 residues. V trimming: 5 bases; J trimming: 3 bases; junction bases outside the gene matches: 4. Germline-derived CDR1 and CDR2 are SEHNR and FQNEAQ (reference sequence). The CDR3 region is CASSPWDRDTEAFF. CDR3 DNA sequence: TGTGCCAGCAGCCCCTGGGACAGGGACACTGAAGCTTTCTTT. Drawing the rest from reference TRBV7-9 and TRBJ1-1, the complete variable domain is DTGVSQNPRHKITKRGQNVTFRCDPISEHNRLYWYRQTLGQGPEFLTYFQNEAQLEKSRLLSDRFSAERPKGSFSTLEIQRTEQGDSAMYLCASSPWDRDTEAFFGQGTRLTVV.

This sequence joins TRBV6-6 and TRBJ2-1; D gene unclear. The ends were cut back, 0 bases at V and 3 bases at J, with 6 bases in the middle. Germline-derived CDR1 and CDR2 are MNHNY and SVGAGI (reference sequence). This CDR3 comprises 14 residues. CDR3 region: CASSYSTVYNEQFF. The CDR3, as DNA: TGTGCCAGCAGTTACTCGACTGTCTACAATGAGCAGTTCTTC.

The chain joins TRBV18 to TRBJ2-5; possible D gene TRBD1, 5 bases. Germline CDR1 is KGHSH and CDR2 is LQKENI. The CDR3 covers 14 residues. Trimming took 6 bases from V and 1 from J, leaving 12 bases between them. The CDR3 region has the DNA TGTGCCAGCTCTTCCAGGGCTCTCCAAGAGACCCAGTACTTC. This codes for CASSSRALQETQYF. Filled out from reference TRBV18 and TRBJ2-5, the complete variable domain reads NAGVMQNPRHLVRRRGQEARLRCSPMKGHSHVYWYRQLPEEGLKFMVYLQKENIIDESGMPKERFSAEFPKEGPSILRIQQVVRGDSAAYFCASSSRALQETQYFGPGTRLLVL.

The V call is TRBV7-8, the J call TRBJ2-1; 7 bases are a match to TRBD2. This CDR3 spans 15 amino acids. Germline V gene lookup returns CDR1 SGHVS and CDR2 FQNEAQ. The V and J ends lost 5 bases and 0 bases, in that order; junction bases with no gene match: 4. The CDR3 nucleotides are TGTGCCAGCAGCCTGAGCGGGAACTCCTACAATGAGCAGTTCTTC. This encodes CASSLSGNSYNEQFF.

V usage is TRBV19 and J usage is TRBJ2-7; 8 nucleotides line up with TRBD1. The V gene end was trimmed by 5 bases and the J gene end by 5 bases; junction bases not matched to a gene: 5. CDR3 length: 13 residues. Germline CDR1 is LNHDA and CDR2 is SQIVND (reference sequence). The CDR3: CASSYGQGDEQYF. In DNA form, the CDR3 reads TGTGCCAGTAGTTACGGACAGGGCGACGAGCAGTACTTC.

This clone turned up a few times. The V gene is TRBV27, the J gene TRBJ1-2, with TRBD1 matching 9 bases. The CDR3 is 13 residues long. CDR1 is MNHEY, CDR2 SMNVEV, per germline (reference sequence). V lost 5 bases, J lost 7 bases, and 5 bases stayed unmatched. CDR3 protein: CASSQGQGGGYTF. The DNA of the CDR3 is TGTGCCAGCAGTCAGGGACAGGGTGGTGGCTACACCTTC.

CDR3 residues: CASSLPGTGGYGYTF. The CDR3 nucleotides are TGTGCCAGCAGCTTACCGGGGACAGGGGGCTATGGCTACACCTTC. This chain connects TRBV5-4 to TRBJ1-2; 11 bases agree with TRBD1. The CDR3 covers 15 residues. The J segment lost 4 bases and the V segment lost 2 bases, leaving 4 bases of the junction unmatched. Germline loops: CDR1 SGHNT, CDR2 YYREEE (reference sequence). Complete variable domain (other parts from reference TRBV5-4 and TRBJ1-2): ETGVTQSPTHLIKTRGQQVTLRCSSQSGHNTVSWYQQALGQGPQFIFQYYREEENGRGNFPPRFSGLQFPNYSSELNVNALELDDSALYLCASSLPGTGGYGYTFGSGTRLTVV.

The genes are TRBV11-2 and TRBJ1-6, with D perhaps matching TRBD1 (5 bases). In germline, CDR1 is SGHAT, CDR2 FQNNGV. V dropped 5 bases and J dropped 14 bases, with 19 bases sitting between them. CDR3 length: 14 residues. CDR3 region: CASSPLTPRTSLHF. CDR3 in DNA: TGTGCCAGCAGCCCCCTTACCCCGCGGACATCCCTCCACTTT. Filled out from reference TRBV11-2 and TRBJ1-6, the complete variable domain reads EAGVAQSPRYKIIEKRQSVAFWCNPISGHATLYWYQQILGQGPKLLIQFQNNGVVDDSQLPKDRFSAERLKGVDSTLKIQPAKLEDSAVYLCASSPLTPRTSLHFGNGTRLTVT.

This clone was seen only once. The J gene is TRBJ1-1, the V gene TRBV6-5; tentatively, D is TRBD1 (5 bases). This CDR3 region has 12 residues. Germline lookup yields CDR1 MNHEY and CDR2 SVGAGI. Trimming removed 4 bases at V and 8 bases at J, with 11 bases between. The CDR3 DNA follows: TGTGCCAGCAGTTGGCGAGGGACCGAAGCTTTCTTT. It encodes CASSWRGTEAFF.

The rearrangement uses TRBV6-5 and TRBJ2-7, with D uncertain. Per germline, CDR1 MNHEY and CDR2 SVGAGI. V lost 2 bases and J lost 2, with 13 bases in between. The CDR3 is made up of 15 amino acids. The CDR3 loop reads CASSYQRLSAYEQYF. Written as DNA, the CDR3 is TGTGCCAGCAGTTACCAGAGACTTTCTGCCTACGAGCAGTACTTC.

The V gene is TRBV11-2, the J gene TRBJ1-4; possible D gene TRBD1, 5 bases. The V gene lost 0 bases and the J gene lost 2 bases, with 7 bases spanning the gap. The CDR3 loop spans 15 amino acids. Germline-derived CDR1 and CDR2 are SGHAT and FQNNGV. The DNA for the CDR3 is TGTGCCAGCAGCTTAGAGGGGGGTACTAATGAAAAACTGTTTTTT. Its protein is CASSLEGGTNEKLFF.

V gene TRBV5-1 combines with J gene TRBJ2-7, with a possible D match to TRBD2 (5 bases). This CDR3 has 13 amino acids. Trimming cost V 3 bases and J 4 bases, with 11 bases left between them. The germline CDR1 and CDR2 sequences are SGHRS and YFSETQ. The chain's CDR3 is CASSSDSSYEQYF. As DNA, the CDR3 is TGCGCCAGCAGCTCGGACTCGTCTTACGAGCAGTACTTC.

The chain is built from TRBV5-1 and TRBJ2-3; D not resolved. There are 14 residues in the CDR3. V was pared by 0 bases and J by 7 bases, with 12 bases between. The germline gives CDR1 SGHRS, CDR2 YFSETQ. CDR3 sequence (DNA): TGCGCCAGCAGCTTGGCCGACGAAAGGAATACGCAGTATTTT. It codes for CASSLADERNTQYF.

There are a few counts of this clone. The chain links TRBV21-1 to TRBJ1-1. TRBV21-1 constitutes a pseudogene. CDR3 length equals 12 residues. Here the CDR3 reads CASSTRGTEAFF. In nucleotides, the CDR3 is TGTGCCAGCAGCACCCGTGGCACTGAAGCTTTCTTT.

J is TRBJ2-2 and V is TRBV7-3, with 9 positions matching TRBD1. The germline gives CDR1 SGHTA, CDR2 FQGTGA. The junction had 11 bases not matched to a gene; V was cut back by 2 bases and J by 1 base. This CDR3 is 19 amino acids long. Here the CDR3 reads CASSLLGTHRGRNTGELFF. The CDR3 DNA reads TGTGCCAGCAGCTTACTGGGGACCCACAGGGGGCGGAACACCGGGGAGCTGTTTTTT.

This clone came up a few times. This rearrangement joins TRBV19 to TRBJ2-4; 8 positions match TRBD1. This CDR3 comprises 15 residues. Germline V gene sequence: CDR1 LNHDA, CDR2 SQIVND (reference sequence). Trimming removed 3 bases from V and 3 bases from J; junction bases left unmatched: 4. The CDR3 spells CASSIPGQGKNIQYF. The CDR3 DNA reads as TGTGCCAGTAGTATCCCAGGACAGGGCAAAAACATTCAGTACTTC.

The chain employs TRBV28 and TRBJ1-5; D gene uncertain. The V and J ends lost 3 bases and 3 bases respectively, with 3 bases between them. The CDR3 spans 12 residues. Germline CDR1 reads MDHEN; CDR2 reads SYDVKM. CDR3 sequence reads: CASSLYNQPQHF. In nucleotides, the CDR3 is TGTGCCAGCAGTTTGTACAATCAGCCCCAGCATTTT.

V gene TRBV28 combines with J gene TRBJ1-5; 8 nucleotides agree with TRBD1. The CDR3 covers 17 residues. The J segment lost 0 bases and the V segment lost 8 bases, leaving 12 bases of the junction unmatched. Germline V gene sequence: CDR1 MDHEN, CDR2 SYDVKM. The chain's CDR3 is CASSARGQGYSNQPQHF. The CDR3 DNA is TGTGCCAGCTCCGCCCGCGGACAGGGATATAGCAATCAGCCCCAGCATTTT. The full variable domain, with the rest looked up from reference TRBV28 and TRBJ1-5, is DVKVTQSSRYLVKRTGEKVFLECVQDMDHENMFWYRQDPGLGLRLIYFSYDVKMKEKGDIPEGYSVSREKKERFSLILESASTNQTSMYLCASSARGQGYSNQPQHFGDGTRLSIL.

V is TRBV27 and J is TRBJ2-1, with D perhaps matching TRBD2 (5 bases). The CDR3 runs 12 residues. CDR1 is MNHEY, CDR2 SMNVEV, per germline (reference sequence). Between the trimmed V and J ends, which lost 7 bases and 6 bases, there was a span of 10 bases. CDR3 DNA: TGTGCCAGCACCGGGATGAGCAATGAGCAGTTCTTC. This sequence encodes CASTGMSNEQFF.

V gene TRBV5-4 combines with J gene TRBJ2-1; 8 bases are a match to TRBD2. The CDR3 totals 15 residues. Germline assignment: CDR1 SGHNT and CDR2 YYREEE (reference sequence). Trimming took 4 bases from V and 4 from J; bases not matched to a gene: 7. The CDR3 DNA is TGTGCCAGCAGCCCCGCAGCGGGGGTATACAATGAGCAGTTCTTC. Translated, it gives CASSPAAGVYNEQFF. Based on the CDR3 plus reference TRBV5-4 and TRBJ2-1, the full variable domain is ETGVTQSPTHLIKTRGQQVTLRCSSQSGHNTVSWYQQALGQGPQFIFQYYREEENGRGNFPPRFSGLQFPNYSSELNVNALELDDSALYLCASSPAAGVYNEQFFGPGTRLTVL.

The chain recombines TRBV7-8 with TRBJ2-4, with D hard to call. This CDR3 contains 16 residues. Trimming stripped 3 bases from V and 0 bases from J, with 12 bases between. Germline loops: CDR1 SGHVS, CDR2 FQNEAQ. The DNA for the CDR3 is TGTGCCAGCAGCTTCGGACGGTCCCTAGCCAAAAACATTCAGTACTTC. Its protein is CASSFGRSLAKNIQYF. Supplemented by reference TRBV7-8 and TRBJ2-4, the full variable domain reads GAGVSQSPRYKVAKRGQDVALRCDPISGHVSLFWYQQALGQGPEFLTYFQNEAQLDKSGLPSDRFFAERPEGSVSTLKIQRTQQEDSAVYLCASSFGRSLAKNIQYFGAGTRLSVL.